The 21 T cell receptor beta chains given below trace back to one sample, sequenced in a study of T cell changes during pregnancy in multiple sclerosis. Data came from immunoSEQ multiplex PCR; TCRdb stores just in-frame clones and leaves some out. The profile shows over 60,000 clones, roughly 91% of them singletons. The material sequenced was peripheral blood, taken in the third trimester of pregnancy. Receptor source: a female donor in good health, enrolled as a control in a pregnancy study.

The chain uses TRBV2 and TRBJ2-7; 7 bases are shared with TRBD1. Germline CDR1 is SNHLY and CDR2 is FYNNEI. The CDR3 extends over 14 amino acids. Unmatched junction bases numbered 11, after V lost 10 bases and J lost 2 bases. The CDR3: CAIRRGLSTYEQYF. The DNA of the CDR3 is TGTGCCATCAGAAGGGGGCTCTCAACCTACGAGCAGTACTTC.

This chain joins TRBV7-2 and TRBJ2-1; TRBD1 aligns across 11 bases. The CDR3 loop spans 15 amino acids. J lost 5 bases, V lost 5 bases, and 5 bases had no gene match. Germline V gene data show CDR1 as SGHTA and CDR2 as FQGNSA. This CDR3 is CASSHGDRGDNEQFF. CDR3 coding DNA: TGTGCCAGCAGCCATGGGGACAGGGGGGACAATGAGCAGTTCTTC.

This clone was seen only once. The chain couples TRBV7-2 to TRBJ2-3, with D uncertain. The CDR3 runs to 12 residues. The V gene lost 6 bases and the J gene lost 2 bases, with 6 bases spanning the gap. Germline lookup yields CDR1 SGHTA and CDR2 FQGNSA. CDR3: CASRFNTDTQYF. The DNA of the CDR3 is TGTGCCAGCAGATTCAACACAGATACGCAGTATTTT.

V is TRBV7-4 and J is TRBJ2-7; D is perhaps TRBD1 (6 bases). Looked up from germline, CDR1 is SGHVT and CDR2 is SQSDAQ. The V and J ends lost 5 bases and 1 base respectively, with 12 bases between them. The CDR3 spans 14 residues. The CDR3 DNA reads TGTGCCAGCAGCCGGACAGCTTGTTCCTACGAGCAGTACTTC. Residues: CASSRTACSYEQYF.

This chain uses TRBV5-1 with TRBJ1-5; 9 nucleotides match TRBD1. J gave up 5 bases and V 4 bases, and 4 bases lay outside the gene matches. This CDR3 spans 14 amino acids. Germline V gives CDR1 SGHRS, CDR2 YFSETQ. The CDR3 protein is CASSARTGDQPQHF. The CDR3 bases are TGCGCCAGCAGCGCCCGGACAGGGGATCAGCCCCAGCATTTT.

The chain carries TRBV11-3 and TRBJ1-1; no reliable D call. V lost 1 base, J lost 8 bases, and 11 bases lay in between. The germline gives CDR1 SGHNT, CDR2 YENEEA. The CDR3 runs to 13 residues. Here the CDR3 reads CASSLGAGTEAFF. CDR3 nucleotides: TGTGCCAGCAGCTTAGGGGCGGGTACCGAAGCTTTCTTT.

This clone appeared once. The rearrangement uses TRBV6-5 and TRBJ1-2; TRBD1 might be the D (5 bases). The CDR3 sequence is 14 residues long. CDR1 and CDR2 from the germline V gene are MNHEY and SVGAGI. V dropped 2 bases and J dropped 5 bases, with 12 bases sitting between them. CDR3 region: CASSYRGYLYGYTF. The CDR3 DNA is TGTGCCAGCAGTTACAGGGGATACCTATATGGCTACACCTTC.

This chain connects TRBV27 to TRBJ2-5; 8 bases line up with TRBD2. V was pared by 2 bases and J by 5 bases, with 4 bases of the junction left unmatched. Germline CDR1 and CDR2: MNHEY and SMNVEV (reference sequence). The CDR3 covers 14 residues. As DNA, the CDR3 is TGTGCCAGCAGTTTAACGGGAGGGCTGGAGACCCAGTACTTC. Its translation: CASSLTGGLETQYF.

This chain links TRBV28 with TRBJ2-7; 7 bases fit TRBD2. CDR3 length: 14 amino acids. V trimming: 2 bases; J trimming: 1 base; junction bases outside the gene matches: 2. Germline assignment: CDR1 MDHEN and CDR2 SYDVKM. The CDR3 reads CASSLTGGSYEQYF. The CDR3 region has the DNA TGTGCCAGCAGTTTAACGGGAGGATCCTACGAGCAGTACTTC.

J is TRBJ2-1 and V is TRBV7-2; possibly TRBD2 for D (5 bases). Looked up from germline, CDR1 is SGHTA and CDR2 is FQGNSA. The CDR3 sequence is 15 residues long. V gave up 0 bases and J gave up 4 bases, with 10 bases separating them. The CDR3 nucleotides read TGTGCCAGCAGCTTAGCGCGAGGGAAGTACAATGAGCAGTTCTTC. Protein product: CASSLARGKYNEQFF.

The genes are TRBV4-1 and TRBJ1-2; the D gene is possibly TRBD1 (6 bases). Deletions cut 4 bases from V and 4 bases from J, with 16 bases between. This CDR3 comprises 15 residues. Germline V gene data show CDR1 as MGHRA and CDR2 as YSYEKL. For the CDR3, the DNA is TGCGCCAGCAGCCTTGGACAGATTCAAGTCTATGGCTACACCTTC. It specifies CASSLGQIQVYGYTF.

The chain is built from TRBV7-2 and TRBJ2-3; D remains ambiguous. The CDR3 runs to 14 residues. Germline V CDR1 and CDR2: SGHTA, FQGNSA. Deletions cut 1 base from V and 4 bases from J, with 9 bases between. The chain's CDR3 is CASSLGPGPDTQYF. The CDR3, as DNA: TGTGCCAGCAGCTTAGGACCAGGCCCAGATACGCAGTATTTT.

This clone was observed once. This chain uses TRBV7-6 with TRBJ2-1, with 7 bases matching TRBD2. V lost 4 bases, J lost 8 bases, and 11 bases stayed unmatched. The CDR3 length is 15 residues. Germline-derived CDR1 and CDR2 are SGHVS and FNYEAQ. CDR3 nucleotides: TGTGCCAGCAGCTCCCGCGGGAGAGACTTTGATGAGCAGTTCTTC. Protein product: CASSSRGRDFDEQFF.

This chain connects TRBV19 to TRBJ2-7, with 8 bases fitting TRBD1. The germline CDR1 and CDR2 sequences are LNHDA and SQIVND (reference sequence). The CDR3 sequence is 15 residues long. V lost 4 bases to trimming and J lost 3 bases; unmatched junction nucleotides: 8. The CDR3 here is CASSSSDRGGYEQYF. DNA of the CDR3: TGTGCCAGTAGTAGCTCCGACAGGGGTGGCTACGAGCAGTACTTC.

This clone was recorded a few times. The genes are TRBV9 and TRBJ1-5, with 12 bases that match TRBD1. The trim removed 0 bases at V and 9 bases at J, leaving 4 bases unmatched. The CDR3 spans 15 residues. CDR1 SGDLS and CDR2 YYNGEE come from the germline V gene. The CDR3 here is CASSVDGTGGRPQHF. CDR3 bases: TGTGCCAGCAGCGTAGATGGGACAGGGGGCAGGCCCCAGCATTTT.

The V call is TRBV5-6, the J call TRBJ2-3, with TRBD2 matching 11 bases. This CDR3 region has 17 residues. Germline CDR1 reads SGHDT; CDR2 reads YYEEEE. Trimming took 1 base from V and 4 from J; bases not matched to a gene: 8. CDR3 residues: CASSLRSLAGGPDTQYF. The CDR3 DNA reads as TGTGCCAGCAGCTTGAGGTCCCTAGCGGGGGGCCCAGATACGCAGTATTTT.

This chain's CDR3 is CASSVGQGGTEAFF. The CDR3 DNA reads TGTGCCAGTAGTGTGGGACAGGGGGGGACTGAAGCTTTCTTT. The rearrangement uses TRBV19 and TRBJ1-1, with 11 bases aligning to TRBD1. Trimming at V came to 5 bases and at J to 5 bases, leaving 4 bases not matched to a gene. Per the germline V gene, CDR1 is LNHDA and CDR2 is SQIVND (reference sequence). The CDR3 has 14 residues.

V is TRBV6-1 and J is TRBJ2-6; 7 bases fit TRBD2. Germline CDR1 is MNHNS and CDR2 is SASEGT. CDR3 length equals 15 residues. The trim removed 7 bases at V and 3 bases at J, leaving 6 bases unmatched. The CDR3 loop reads CASNPTGGGANVLTF. The CDR3 region has the DNA TGTGCCAGCAATCCGACGGGGGGTGGGGCCAACGTCCTGACTTTC.

The V call is TRBV7-7, the J call TRBJ2-3, with a possible D match to TRBD2 (5 bases). There are 13 residues in the CDR3. V was clipped by 9 bases and J by 0 bases, with 10 bases between them. Germline lookup yields CDR1 SSHAT and CDR2 FNYEAQ (reference sequence). The CDR3 DNA reads TGTGCCAGTGGACTGGCTAGCACAGATACGCAGTATTTT. Residues: CASGLASTDTQYF.

The DNA of the CDR3 is TGTGCCAGCAGCTACGGAGGGCACGAGCAGTACTTC. Translated: CASSYGGHEQYF. V is TRBV11-3 and J is TRBJ2-7; tentatively, D is TRBD2 (6 bases). The CDR3 contains 12 residues. Trimming stripped 4 bases from V and 5 bases from J, with 9 bases between. Germline CDR1 and CDR2: SGHNT and YENEEA.

The V gene is TRBV5-1, the J gene TRBJ2-1, with 9 bases matching TRBD1. V trimming: 0 bases; J trimming: 3 bases; junction bases outside the gene matches: 1. The germline V gene has CDR1 SGHRS and CDR2 YFSETQ. The CDR3 spans 15 residues. This CDR3 is CASSLGDRVYNEQFF. The CDR3 DNA sequence: TGCGCCAGCAGCTTGGGGGACAGGGTCTACAATGAGCAGTTCTTC. The variable domain in full, completed from reference TRBV5-1 and TRBJ2-1, reads KAGVTQTPRYLIKTRGQQVTLSCSPISGHRSVSWYQQTPGQGLQFLFEYFSETQRNKGNFPGRFSGRQFSNSRSEMNVSTLELGDSALYLCASSLGDRVYNEQFFGPGTRLTVL.